Following are 12 T cell receptor beta chains from one sample sequenced in a study of spatial heterogeneity in lung cancer. Time point denoted: sample taken at primary tumor resection. No cells were sorted before sequencing. The whole RNA sequenced was extracted from tumor, nontumor lung or frozen PBMC. TCRdb called the 5' RACE reads again in MiXCR, with one record for every CDR3 protein. Of approximately 90,000 distinct CDR3 sequences detected, 7% to 9% appear once; the ten largest clones hold about 7%. Here the sequenced sample was PBMCs, taken at surgery. The receptor set was obtained from a male donor with early-stage non-small cell lung cancer.

In the case of this clonotype: A much bigger clone sits one base away, suggesting this may be a read error. The chain joins TRBV19 to TRBJ1-5; TRBD1 matches 8 bases. The V segment lost 6 bases and the J segment 3 bases; nucleotides outside the gene matches: 10. Germline-derived CDR1 and CDR2 are LNHDA and SQIVND (reference sequence). The CDR3 length is 16 residues. The CDR3 reads CASRPGQEMVNQPQHF. CDR3 sequence (DNA): TGTGCCAGTAGGCCGGGACAGGAAATGGTCAATCAGCCCCAGCATTTT.

This chain links TRBV12-3 or TRBV12-4 with TRBJ1-5; D might be TRBD1 (6 bases). Deletions cut 5 bases from V and 2 bases from J, with 22 bases between. The CDR3 loop spans 18 amino acids. The CDR3 is CASSPGTRGFGGNQPQHF. CDR3 nucleotide sequence: TGTGCCAGCAGTCCCGGGACCAGGGGCTTTGGGGGCAATCAGCCCCAGCATTTT.

This clonotype was picked up a small number of times. The chain is built from TRBV29-1 and TRBJ2-5; D ambiguous. The CDR3 has 13 amino acids. Germline V CDR1 and CDR2: SQVTM, ANQGSEA. Trimming removed 0 bases from V and 0 bases from J, with 5 bases in between. CDR3 region: CSVEEGYQETQYF. DNA for the CDR3: TGCAGCGTTGAAGAGGGTTACCAAGAGACCCAGTACTTC.

V and J are TRBV20-1 and TRBJ2-2; no clear D. This CDR3 spans 12 amino acids. The germline V gene has CDR1 DFQATT and CDR2 SNEGSKA (reference sequence). V shed 4 bases and J shed 5 bases, with 8 bases lying between them. DNA for the CDR3: TGCAGTGCTATCAGCCGGACCGGGGAGCTGTTTTTT. This sequence encodes CSAISRTGELFF.

The chain has TRBV20-1 and TRBJ2-7; D not resolved. The CDR3 contains 11 residues. V was cut by 6 bases and J by 4 bases, with 10 bases left in between. CDR1 and CDR2 (germline): DFQATT, SNEGSKA (reference sequence). The chain's CDR3 is CSAGPVYEQYF. CDR3 nucleotide sequence: TGCAGTGCCGGGCCCGTTTACGAGCAGTACTTC.

This clonotype was seen a few times. This chain links TRBV28 with TRBJ2-7; 7 bases match TRBD1. V gave up 8 bases and J gave up 2 bases; unmatched junction bases: 6. Germline V lookup: CDR1 MDHEN, CDR2 SYDVKM. The CDR3 totals 13 residues. CDR3 bases: TGTGCCAGCGGGCCGGGACAGACCTACGAGCAGTACTTC. Amino acid sequence: CASGPGQTYEQYF.

As DNA, the CDR3 is TGTGCCAGCAGTTTAGTTAGAAATCAGCCCCAGCATTTT. It is translated as CASSLVRNQPQHF. The V gene is TRBV27, the J gene TRBJ1-5, with D hard to call. Germline CDR1 MNHEY, CDR2 SMNVEV (reference sequence). The ends were cut back, 2 bases at V and 4 bases at J, with 6 bases in the middle. The CDR3 totals 13 residues.

A note on this clonotype: This may be a read error, as it is one base from a much larger clone. The chain combines TRBV2 with TRBJ2-2; D is ambiguous. The germline CDR1 and CDR2 sequences are SNHLY and FYNNEI. The CDR3 has 12 amino acids. The V gene lost 8 bases and the J gene lost 3 bases, with 7 bases spanning the gap. CDR3 region: CASGRDTGELFF. The DNA for the CDR3 is TGTGCCAGCGGCCGGGACACCGGGGAGCTGTTTTTT.

The rearrangement joins TRBV20-1 to TRBJ2-3; 7 bases fit TRBD2. CDR1 and CDR2 (germline): DFQATT, SNEGSKA (reference sequence). CDR3 length: 14 residues. Here the CDR3 reads CSEHAGASTDTQYF. In DNA form, the CDR3 reads TGCAGCGAACATGCGGGAGCGAGCACAGATACGCAGTATTTT.

This clonotype was detected ten times or more. V is TRBV7-9 and J is TRBJ1-6; D not certain. The CDR3 totals 14 residues. Trimming removed 3 bases at V and 8 bases at J, with 11 bases between. Germline V gene data show CDR1 as SEHNR and CDR2 as FQNEAQ (reference sequence). The CDR3 loop reads CASSFGLPDSPLHF. The CDR3 region has the DNA TGTGCCAGCAGCTTCGGCCTACCCGATTCACCCCTCCACTTT.

This clonotype has at least ten counts. The CDR3 DNA follows: TGCAGTGCTAGAGGAATACGGACAGTCACAGATACGCAGTATTTT. It is translated as CSARGIRTVTDTQYF. The V gene is TRBV20-1, the J gene TRBJ2-3, with D tentatively TRBD1 (6 bases). The CDR3 is 15 amino acids. Deletions cut 1 base from V and 2 bases from J, with 13 bases between. Germline CDR1 DFQATT, CDR2 SNEGSKA (reference sequence).

As concerns this clonotype: A much larger clone is a single base away; this may be a read error. This chain uses TRBV29-1 with TRBJ2-2, with D uncertain. The V gene's germline CDR1 is SQVTM and CDR2 ANQGSEA. The CDR3 contains 12 residues. The CDR3 region is CSVGRNTGQLFF. The CDR3 nucleotides are TGCAGCGTTGGGCGGAACACCGGGCAGCTGTTTTTT.